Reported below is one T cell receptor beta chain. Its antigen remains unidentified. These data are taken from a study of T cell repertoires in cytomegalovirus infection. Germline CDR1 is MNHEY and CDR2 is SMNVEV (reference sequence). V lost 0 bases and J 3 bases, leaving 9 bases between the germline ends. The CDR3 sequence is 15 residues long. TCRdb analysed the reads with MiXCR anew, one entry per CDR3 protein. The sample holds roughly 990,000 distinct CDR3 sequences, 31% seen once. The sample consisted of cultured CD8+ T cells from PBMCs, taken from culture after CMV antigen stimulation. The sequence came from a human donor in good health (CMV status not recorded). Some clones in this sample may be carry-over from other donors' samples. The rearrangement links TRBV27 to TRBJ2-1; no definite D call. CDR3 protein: CASSLSGHLYNEQFF. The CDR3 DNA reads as TGTGCCAGCAGTTTATCCGGGCACCTCTACAATGAGCAGTTCTTC.